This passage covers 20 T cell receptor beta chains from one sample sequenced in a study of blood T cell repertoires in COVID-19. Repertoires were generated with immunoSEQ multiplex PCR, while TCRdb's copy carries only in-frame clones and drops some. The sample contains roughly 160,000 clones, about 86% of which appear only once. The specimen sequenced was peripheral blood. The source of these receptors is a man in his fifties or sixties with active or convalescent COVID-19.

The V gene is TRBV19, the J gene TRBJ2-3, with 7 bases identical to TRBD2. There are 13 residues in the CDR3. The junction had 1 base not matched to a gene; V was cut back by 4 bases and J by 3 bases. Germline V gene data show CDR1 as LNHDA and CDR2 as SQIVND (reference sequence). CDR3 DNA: TGTGCCAGTAGTAGGGGAGGGACAGATACGCAGTATTTT. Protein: CASSRGGTDTQYF.

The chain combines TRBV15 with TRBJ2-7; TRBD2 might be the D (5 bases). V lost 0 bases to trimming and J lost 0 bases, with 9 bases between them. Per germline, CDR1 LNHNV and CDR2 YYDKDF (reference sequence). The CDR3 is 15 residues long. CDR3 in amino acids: CATSRDMGSSYEQYF. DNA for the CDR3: TGTGCCACCAGCAGAGATATGGGGAGCTCCTACGAGCAGTACTTC.

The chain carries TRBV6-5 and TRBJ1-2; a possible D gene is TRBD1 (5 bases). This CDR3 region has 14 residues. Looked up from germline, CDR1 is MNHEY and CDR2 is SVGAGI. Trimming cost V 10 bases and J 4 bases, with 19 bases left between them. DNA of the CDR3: TGTGCCACCAAGTTCAAGACAGAGGTCTATGGCTACACCTTC. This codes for CATKFKTEVYGYTF.

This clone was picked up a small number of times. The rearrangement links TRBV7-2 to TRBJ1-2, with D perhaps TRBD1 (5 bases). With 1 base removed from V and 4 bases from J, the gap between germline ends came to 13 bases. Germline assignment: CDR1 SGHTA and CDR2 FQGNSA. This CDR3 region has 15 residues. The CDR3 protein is CASSLVDNPAYGYTF. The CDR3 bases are TGTGCCAGCAGCTTAGTGGACAACCCCGCCTATGGCTACACCTTC.

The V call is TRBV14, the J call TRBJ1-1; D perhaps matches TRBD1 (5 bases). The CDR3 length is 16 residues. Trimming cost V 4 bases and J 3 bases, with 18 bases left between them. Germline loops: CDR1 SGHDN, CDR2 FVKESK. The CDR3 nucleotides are TGTGCCAGCAGCCTTGGACAACGGAAGCGTGACACTGAAGCTTTCTTT. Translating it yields CASSLGQRKRDTEAFF.

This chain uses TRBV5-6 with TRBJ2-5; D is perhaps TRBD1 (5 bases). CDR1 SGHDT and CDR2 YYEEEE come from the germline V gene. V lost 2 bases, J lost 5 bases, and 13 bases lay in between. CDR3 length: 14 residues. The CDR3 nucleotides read TGTGCCAGCAGCTTTGCTGGGGCCGGGGAGACCCAGTACTTC. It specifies CASSFAGAGETQYF.

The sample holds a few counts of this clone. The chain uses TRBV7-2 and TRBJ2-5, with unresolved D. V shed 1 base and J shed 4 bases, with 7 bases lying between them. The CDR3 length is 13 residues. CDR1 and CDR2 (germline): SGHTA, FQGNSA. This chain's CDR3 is CASSLVFRETQYF. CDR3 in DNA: TGTGCCAGCAGCTTAGTTTTTCGAGAGACCCAGTACTTC.

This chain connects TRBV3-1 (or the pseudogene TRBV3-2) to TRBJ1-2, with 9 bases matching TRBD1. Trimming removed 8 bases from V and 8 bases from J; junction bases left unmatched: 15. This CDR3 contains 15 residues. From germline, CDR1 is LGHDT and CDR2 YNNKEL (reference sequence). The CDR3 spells CASGYRDRVSGGYTF. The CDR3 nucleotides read TGTGCCAGCGGCTACCGGGACAGGGTTTCGGGGGGCTACACCTTC.

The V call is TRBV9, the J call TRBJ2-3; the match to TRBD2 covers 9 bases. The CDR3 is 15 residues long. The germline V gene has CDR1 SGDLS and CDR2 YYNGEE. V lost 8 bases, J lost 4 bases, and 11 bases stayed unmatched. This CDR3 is CASGAGAGGSDTQYF. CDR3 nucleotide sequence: TGTGCCAGTGGAGCGGGAGCGGGGGGATCAGATACGCAGTATTTT.

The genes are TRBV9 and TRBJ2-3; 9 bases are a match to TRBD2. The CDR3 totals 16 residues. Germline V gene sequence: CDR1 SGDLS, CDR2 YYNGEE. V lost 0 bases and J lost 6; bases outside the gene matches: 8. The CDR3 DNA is TGTGCCAGCAGCGTAGGACCAGCGGGGGGCGTTGATACGCAGTATTTT. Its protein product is CASSVGPAGGVDTQYF.

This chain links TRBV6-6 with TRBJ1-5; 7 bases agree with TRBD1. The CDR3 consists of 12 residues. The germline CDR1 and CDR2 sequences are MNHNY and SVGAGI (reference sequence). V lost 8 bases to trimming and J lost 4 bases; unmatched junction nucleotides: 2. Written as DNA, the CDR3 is TGTGCCAGCGGACAGGTTAATCAGCCCCAGCATTTT. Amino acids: CASGQVNQPQHF.

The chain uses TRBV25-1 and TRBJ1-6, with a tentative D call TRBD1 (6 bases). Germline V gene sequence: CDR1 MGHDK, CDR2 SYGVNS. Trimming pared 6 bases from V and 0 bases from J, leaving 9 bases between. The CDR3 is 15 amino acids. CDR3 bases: TGTGCCAGCAGGGACAGCCACTCCTATAATTCACCCCTCCACTTT. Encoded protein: CASRDSHSYNSPLHF.

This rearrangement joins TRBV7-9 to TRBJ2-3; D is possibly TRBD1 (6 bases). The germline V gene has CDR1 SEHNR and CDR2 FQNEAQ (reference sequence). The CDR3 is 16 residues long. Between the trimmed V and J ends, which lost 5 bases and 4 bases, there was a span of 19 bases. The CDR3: CASSQGWIRGADTQYF. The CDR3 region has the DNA TGTGCCAGCAGCCAGGGGTGGATACGAGGCGCAGATACGCAGTATTTT.

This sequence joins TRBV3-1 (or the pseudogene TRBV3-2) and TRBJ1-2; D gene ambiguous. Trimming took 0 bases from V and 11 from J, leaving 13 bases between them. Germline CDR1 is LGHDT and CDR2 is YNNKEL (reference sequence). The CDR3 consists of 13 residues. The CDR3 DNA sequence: TGTGCCAGCAGCCAAGATGCTCAGGCCCGGTACACCTTC. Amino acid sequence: CASSQDAQARYTF.

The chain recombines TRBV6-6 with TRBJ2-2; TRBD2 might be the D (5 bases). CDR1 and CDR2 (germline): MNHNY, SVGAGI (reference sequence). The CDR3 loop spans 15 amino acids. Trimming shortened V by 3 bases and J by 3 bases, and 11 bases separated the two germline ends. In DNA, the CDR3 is TGTGCCAGCAGTTATCAAGGGAGAGACACCGGGGAGCTGTTTTTT. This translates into CASSYQGRDTGELFF.

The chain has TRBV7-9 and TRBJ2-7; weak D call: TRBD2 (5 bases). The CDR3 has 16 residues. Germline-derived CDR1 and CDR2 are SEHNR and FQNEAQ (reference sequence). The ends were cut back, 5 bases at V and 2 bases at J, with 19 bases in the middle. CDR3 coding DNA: TGTGCCAGCAGCCCAGCGGTCGGGGAAGACCCCTACGAGCAGTACTTC. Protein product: CASSPAVGEDPYEQYF.

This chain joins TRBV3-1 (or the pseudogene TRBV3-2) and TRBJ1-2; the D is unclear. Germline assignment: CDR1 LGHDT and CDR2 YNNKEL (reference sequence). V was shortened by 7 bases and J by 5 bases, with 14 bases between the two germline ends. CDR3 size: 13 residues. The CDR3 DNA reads TGTGCCAGCAACCTTGGAGGCAGTTATGGCTACACCTTC. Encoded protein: CASNLGGSYGYTF.

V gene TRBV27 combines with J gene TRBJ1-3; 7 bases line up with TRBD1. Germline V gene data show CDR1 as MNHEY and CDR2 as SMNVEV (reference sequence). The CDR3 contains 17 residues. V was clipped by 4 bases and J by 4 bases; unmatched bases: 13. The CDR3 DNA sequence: TGTGCCAGCAGTTCGAAAGCGACAGGGCTTACCGGAAACACCATATATTTT. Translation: CASSSKATGLTGNTIYF.

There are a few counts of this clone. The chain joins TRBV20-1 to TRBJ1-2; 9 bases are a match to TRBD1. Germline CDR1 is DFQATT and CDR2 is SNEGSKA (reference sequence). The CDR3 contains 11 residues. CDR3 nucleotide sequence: TGCAACCACAGGGGGCGGGGTGGCTACACCTTC. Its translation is CNHRGRGGYTF.

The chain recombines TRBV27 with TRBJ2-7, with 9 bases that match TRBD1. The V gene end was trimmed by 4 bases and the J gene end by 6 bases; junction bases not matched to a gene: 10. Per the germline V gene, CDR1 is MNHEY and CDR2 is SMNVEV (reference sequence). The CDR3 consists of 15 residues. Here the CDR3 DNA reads TGTGCCAGCAGTTCAAAGACAGGGGGGGCCCTCGAGCAGTACTTC. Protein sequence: CASSSKTGGALEQYF.